These 9 T cell receptor beta chains were all obtained from the same sample, sequenced in a study of blood T cells in healthy people across ages. With a J-beta primer mix and a sample-barcoded 5' primer, a second PCR ran about 7 to 12 cycles. TCRdb independently ran MiXCR on the 5' RACE reads; one entry per CDR3 protein. The data contain just under 750,000 distinct CDR3 sequences, 22% of them singletons. Material: blood. The receptors stem from a man in his 70s in good health.

As to this clonotype: Possible read error: a much larger clone is one base away. As the CDR3 is not closed by the conserved phenylalanine or tryptophan, this likely results from a read error. The rearrangement links TRBV5-1 to TRBJ2-3; D is undetermined. Germline V gene sequence: CDR1 SGHRS, CDR2 YFSETQ. V was pared by 1 base and J by 0 bases, with 9 bases between. The CDR3 contains 15 residues. DNA for the CDR3: TGCGCCAGCAGCTTGTTCCAGGCGAGCACAGATACGCAGTATATT. As protein: CASSLFQASTDTQYI.

The sample holds a few counts of this clonotype. V is TRBV12-3 or TRBV12-4 and J is TRBJ2-3, with unresolved D. The CDR3 length is 14 residues. The V end was cut by 5 bases, the J end by 3 bases, with 12 bases between. For the CDR3, the DNA is TGTGCCAGCAGTACGGGCCCAGGTACAGATACGCAGTATTTT. Protein: CASSTGPGTDTQYF.

This clonotype was counted a few times. The chain carries TRBV7-8 and TRBJ2-1, with D perhaps TRBD1 or TRBD2 (5 bases each). The CDR3 is 14 amino acids. Looked up from germline, CDR1 is SGHVS and CDR2 is FQNEAQ. Trimming cost V 0 bases and J 9 bases, with 12 bases left between them. DNA of the CDR3: TGTGCCAGCAGCTTAGCTTATAGTGGGGGTGAGCAGTTCTTC. The encoded protein is CASSLAYSGGEQFF.

The chain uses TRBV24-1 and TRBJ2-3; TRBD1 agrees at 9 bases. J was trimmed by 1 base and V by 3 bases; bases with no gene match: 4. This CDR3 has 16 amino acids. Germline-derived CDR1 and CDR2 are KGHDR and SFDVKD. CDR3 region: CATSDATGGRTDTQYF. For the CDR3, the DNA is TGTGCCACCAGTGATGCGACAGGGGGGCGCACAGATACGCAGTATTTT.

This clonotype was recorded a few times. The V gene is TRBV6-5, the J gene TRBJ1-5, with no clear D. Germline assignment: CDR1 MNHEY and CDR2 SVGAGI. The CDR3 totals 13 residues. The V gene lost 7 bases and the J gene lost 3 bases, with 10 bases spanning the gap. The CDR3 region has the DNA TGTGCCAGCACTAACATACTCAATCAGCCCCAGCATTTT. Amino acids: CASTNILNQPQHF.

This clonotype was observed a few times. The V gene is TRBV20-1, the J gene TRBJ2-3, with TRBD1 matching over 7 bases. The CDR3 length is 14 residues. The V gene's germline CDR1 is DFQATT and CDR2 SNEGSKA (reference sequence). The V segment lost 1 base and the J segment 8 bases; nucleotides outside the gene matches: 9. The chain's CDR3 is CSARGLQGVGTQYF. CDR3 nucleotide sequence: TGCAGTGCTAGAGGGCTTCAGGGGGTGGGTACGCAGTATTTT.

In this sample, this clonotype turned up a few times. J is TRBJ2-5 and V is TRBV6-6; D gene unclear. The CDR3 contains 12 residues. The ends were cut back, 7 bases at V and 4 bases at J, with 10 bases in the middle. Per germline, CDR1 MNHNY and CDR2 SVGAGI (reference sequence). As DNA, the CDR3 is TGTGCCAGCACCGACCCTGGAGAGACCCAGTACTTC. This gives the protein CASTDPGETQYF.

The V call is TRBV18, the J call TRBJ2-3; D is uncertain. Germline V gives CDR1 KGHSH, CDR2 LQKENI. The CDR3 has 16 amino acids. Trimming left V 1 base short and J 0 bases short, with 11 bases between. The CDR3 DNA reads TGTGCCAGCTCACCACAAACAGTTACTAGCACAGATACGCAGTATTTT. Protein sequence: CASSPQTVTSTDTQYF.

V gene TRBV3-1 combines with J gene TRBJ1-5, with D perhaps TRBD1 (6 bases). Germline lookup yields CDR1 LGHDT and CDR2 YNNKEL (reference sequence). The CDR3 runs 13 residues. V was shortened by 4 bases and J by 7 bases, with 11 bases between the two germline ends. The CDR3 DNA is TGTGCCAGCAGCCTCAGGGGTTTCCAGCCCCAGCATTTT. It translates to CASSLRGFQPQHF.